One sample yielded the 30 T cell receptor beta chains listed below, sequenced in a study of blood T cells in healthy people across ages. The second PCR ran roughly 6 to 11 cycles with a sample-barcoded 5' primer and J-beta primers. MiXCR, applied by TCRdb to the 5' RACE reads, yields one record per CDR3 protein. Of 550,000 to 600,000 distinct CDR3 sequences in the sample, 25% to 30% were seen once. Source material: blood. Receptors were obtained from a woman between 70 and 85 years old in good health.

CDR3 nucleotide sequence: TGTGCCAGCAGCGCAGGAGGGACAGGGGGAATTACCGGGGAGCTGTTTTTT. It is translated as CASSAGGTGGITGELFF. The rearrangement joins TRBV9 to TRBJ2-2, with 11 bases lining up with TRBD1. The length of the CDR3 is 17 residues. Trimming cost V 3 bases and J 5 bases; bases outside gene matches: 9. Germline CDR1 and CDR2: SGDLS and YYNGEE.

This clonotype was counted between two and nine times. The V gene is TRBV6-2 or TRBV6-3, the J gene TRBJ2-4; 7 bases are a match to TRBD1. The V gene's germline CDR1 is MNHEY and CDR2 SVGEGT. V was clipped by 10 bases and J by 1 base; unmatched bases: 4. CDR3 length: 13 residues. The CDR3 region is CATQTGAKNIQYF. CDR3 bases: TGTGCCACCCAGACAGGGGCCAAAAACATTCAGTACTTC.

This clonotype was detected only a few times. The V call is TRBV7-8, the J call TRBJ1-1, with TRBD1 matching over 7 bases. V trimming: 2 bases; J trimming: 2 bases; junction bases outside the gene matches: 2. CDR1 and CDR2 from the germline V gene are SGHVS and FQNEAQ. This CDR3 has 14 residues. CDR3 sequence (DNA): TGTGCCAGCAGCTTACGGGACAGTAACACTGAAGCTTTCTTT. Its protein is CASSLRDSNTEAFF.

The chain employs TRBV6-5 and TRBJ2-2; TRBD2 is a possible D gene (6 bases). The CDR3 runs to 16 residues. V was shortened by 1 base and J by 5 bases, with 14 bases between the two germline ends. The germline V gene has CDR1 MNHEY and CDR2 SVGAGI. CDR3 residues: CASSYLGGVNTGELFF. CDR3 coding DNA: TGTGCCAGCAGTTACTTGGGCGGGGTGAATACCGGGGAGCTGTTTTTT.

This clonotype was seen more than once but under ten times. For the CDR3, the DNA is TGTGCCAGCAGCTTAGAAGCCCCTCCGAATGGCTACACCTTC. Translating it yields CASSLEAPPNGYTF. The chain recombines TRBV7-6 with TRBJ1-2; D gene ambiguous. V lost 1 base to trimming and J lost 6 bases, with 12 bases between them. The CDR3 runs to 14 residues. Per germline, CDR1 SGHVS and CDR2 FNYEAQ.

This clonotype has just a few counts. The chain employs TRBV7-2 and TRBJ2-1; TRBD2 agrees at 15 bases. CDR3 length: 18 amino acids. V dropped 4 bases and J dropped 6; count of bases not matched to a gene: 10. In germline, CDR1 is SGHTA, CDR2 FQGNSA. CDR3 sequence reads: CASSSGGLAGGRANEQFF. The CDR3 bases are TGTGCCAGCAGCTCCGGGGGACTAGCGGGGGGCCGGGCCAATGAGCAGTTCTTC.

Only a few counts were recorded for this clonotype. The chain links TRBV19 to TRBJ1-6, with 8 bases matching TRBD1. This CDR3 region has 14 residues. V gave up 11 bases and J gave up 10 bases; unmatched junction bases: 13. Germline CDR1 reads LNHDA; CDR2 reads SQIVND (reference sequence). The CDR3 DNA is TGTGCCGGTCAGAATGACAGGGGTTCCTCACCCCTCCACTTT. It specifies CAGQNDRGSSPLHF.

This chain's CDR3 is CSVQGPIYEQYF. Written as DNA, the CDR3 is TGCAGCGTACAGGGGCCTATCTACGAGCAGTACTTC. This chain uses TRBV29-1 with TRBJ2-5; 7 nucleotides line up with TRBD1. TRBJ2-7 explains the end of the DNA better; the J call may be wrong. This CDR3 has 12 residues. The germline gives CDR1 SQVTM, CDR2 ANQGSEA.

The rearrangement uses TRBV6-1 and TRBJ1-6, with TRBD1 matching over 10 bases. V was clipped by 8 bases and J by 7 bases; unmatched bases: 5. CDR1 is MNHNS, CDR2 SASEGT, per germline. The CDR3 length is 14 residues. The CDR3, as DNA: TGTGCCAGCGGCCCGGGACAGGGGAATTCACCCCTCCACTTT. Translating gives CASGPGQGNSPLHF.

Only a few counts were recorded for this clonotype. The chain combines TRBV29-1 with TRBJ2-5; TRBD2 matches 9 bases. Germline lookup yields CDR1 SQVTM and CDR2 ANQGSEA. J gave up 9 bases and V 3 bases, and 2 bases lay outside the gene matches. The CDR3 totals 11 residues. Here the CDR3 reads CSVEREGPQYF. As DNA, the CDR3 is TGCAGCGTTGAGCGGGAGGGTCCCCAGTACTTC.

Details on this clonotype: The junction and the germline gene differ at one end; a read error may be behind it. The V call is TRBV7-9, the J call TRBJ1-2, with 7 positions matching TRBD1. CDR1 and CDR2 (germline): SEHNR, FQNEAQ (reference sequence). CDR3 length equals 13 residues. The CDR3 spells CASTKQGIYGHTF. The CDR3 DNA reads TGTGCCAGCACAAAACAGGGGATCTATGGCCACACCTTC.

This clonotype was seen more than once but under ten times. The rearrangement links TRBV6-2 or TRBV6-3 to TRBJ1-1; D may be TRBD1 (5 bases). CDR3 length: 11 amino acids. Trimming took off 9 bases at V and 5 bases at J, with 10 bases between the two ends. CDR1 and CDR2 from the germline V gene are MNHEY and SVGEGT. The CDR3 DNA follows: TGTGCCAGTAAGGGGTGGACTGAAGCTTTCTTT. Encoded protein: CASKGWTEAFF.

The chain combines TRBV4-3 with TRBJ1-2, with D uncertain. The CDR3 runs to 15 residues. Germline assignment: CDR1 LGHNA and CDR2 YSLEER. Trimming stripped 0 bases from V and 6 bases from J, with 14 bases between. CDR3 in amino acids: CASSQDLLRLDGYTF. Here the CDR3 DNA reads TGCGCCAGCAGCCAAGATCTACTACGACTCGATGGCTACACCTTC.

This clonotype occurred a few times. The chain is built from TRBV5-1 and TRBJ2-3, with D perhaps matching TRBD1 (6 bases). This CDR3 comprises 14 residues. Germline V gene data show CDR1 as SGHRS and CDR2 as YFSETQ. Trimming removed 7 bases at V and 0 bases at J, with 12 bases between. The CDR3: CASQDSQSTDTQYF. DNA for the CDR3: TGCGCCAGCCAGGACAGTCAGAGCACAGATACGCAGTATTTT.

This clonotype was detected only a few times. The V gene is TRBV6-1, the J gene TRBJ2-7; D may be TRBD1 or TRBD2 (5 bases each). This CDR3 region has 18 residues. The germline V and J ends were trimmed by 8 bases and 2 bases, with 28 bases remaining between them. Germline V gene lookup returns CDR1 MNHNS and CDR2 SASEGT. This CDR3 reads CASSPPLGRRERAYEQYF. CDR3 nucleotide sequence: TGTGCCAGCTCCCCCCCGTTGGGACGCAGGGAGAGAGCCTACGAGCAGTACTTC.

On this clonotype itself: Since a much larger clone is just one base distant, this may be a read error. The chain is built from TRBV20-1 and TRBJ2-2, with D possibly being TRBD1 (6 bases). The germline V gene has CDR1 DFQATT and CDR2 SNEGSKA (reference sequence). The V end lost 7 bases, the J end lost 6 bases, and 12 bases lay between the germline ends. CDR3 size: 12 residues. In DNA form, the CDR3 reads TGCAGTGTTTCAGGGGTAGCCGGGGAGCTGTTTTTT. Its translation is CSVSGVAGELFF.

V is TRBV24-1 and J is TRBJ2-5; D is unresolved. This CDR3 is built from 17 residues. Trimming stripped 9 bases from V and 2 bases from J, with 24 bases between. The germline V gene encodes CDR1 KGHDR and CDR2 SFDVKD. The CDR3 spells CATESTADALPQETQYF. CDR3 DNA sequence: TGTGCCACCGAGTCTACGGCGGACGCACTACCTCAAGAGACCCAGTACTTC.

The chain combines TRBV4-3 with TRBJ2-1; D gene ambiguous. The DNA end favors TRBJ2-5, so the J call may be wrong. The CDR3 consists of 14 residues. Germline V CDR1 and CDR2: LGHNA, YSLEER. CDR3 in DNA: TGCGCCAGCAGCCAAGAGGTAGTACTCGAGACCCAGTACTTC. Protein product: CASSQEVVLETQYF.

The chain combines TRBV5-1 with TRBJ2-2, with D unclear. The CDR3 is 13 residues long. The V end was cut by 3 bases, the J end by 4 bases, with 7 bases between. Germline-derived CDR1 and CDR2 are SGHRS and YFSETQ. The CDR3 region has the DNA TGCGCCAGCAGCTGGACCTCCACCGGGGAGCTGTTTTTT. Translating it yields CASSWTSTGELFF.

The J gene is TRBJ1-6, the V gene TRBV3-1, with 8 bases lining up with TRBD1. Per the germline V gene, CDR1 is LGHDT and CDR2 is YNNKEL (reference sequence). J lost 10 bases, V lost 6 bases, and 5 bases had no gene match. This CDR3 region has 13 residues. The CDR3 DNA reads TGTGCCAGCAGACCGAGGACAGGGTCACCCCTCCACTTT. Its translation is CASRPRTGSPLHF.

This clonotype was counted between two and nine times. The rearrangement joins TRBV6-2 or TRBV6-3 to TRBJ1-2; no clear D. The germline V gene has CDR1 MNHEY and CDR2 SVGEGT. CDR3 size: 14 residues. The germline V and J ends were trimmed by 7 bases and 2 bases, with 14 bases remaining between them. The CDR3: CASTTPGVNYGYTF. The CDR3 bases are TGTGCCAGCACAACTCCAGGTGTCAACTATGGCTACACCTTC.

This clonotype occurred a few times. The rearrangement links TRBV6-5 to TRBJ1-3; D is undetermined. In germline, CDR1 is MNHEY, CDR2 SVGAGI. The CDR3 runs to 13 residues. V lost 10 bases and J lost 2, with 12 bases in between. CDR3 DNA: TGTGCCACCTCGACCTTTCCTGGAAACACCATATATTTT. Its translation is CATSTFPGNTIYF.

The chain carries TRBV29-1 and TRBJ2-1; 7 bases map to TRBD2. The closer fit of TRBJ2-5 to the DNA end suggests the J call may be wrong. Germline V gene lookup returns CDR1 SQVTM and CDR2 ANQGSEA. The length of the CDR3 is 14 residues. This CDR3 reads CSVKRDRGYATQYF. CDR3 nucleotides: TGCAGCGTCAAGCGGGACCGGGGATACGCGACCCAGTACTTC.

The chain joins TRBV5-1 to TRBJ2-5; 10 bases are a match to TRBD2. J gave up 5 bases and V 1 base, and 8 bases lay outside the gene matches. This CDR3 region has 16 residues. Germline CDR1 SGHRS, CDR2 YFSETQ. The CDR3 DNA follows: TGCGCCAGCAGCTTGTTGGCTAGCGGGGGCGAGGAGACCCAGTACTTC. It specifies CASSLLASGGEETQYF.

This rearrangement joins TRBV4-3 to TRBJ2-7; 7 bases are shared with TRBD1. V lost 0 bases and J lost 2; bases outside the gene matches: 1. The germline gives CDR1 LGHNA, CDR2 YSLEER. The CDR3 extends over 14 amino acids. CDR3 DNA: TGCGCCAGCAGCCAAGATGGACAGGCCTACGAGCAGTACTTC. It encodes CASSQDGQAYEQYF.

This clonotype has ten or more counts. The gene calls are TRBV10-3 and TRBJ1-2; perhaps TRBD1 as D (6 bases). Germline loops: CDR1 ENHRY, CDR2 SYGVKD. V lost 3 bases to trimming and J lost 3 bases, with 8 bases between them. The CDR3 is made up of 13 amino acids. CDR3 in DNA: TGTGCCATCAGTGACAGGGGAGACTATGGCTACACCTTC. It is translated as CAISDRGDYGYTF.

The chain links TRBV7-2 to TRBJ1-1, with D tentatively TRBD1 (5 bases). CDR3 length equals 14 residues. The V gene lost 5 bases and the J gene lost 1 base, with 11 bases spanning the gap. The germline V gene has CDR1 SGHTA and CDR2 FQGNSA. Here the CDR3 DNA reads TGTGCCAGCAGCATAGGGACGGGGAACACTGAAGCTTTCTTT. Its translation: CASSIGTGNTEAFF.

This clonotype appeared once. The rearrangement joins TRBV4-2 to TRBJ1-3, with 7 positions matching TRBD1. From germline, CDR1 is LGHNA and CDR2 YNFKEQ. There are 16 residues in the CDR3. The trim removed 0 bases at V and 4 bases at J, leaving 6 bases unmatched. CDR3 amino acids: CASSQDEGATGNTIYF. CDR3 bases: TGTGCCAGCAGCCAAGATGAGGGGGCAACGGGAAACACCATATATTTT.

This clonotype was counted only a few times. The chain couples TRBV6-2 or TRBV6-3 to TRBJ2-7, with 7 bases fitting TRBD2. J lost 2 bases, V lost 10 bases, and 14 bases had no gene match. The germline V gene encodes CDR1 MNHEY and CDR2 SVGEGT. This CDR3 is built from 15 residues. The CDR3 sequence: CATSGGSGTTYEQYF. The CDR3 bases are TGTGCCACCTCTGGCGGCAGCGGGACCACCTACGAGCAGTACTTC.

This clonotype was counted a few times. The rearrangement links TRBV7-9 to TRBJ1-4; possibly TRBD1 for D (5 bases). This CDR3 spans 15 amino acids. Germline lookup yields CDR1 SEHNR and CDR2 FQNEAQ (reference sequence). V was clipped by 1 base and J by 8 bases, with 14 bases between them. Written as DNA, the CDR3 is TGTGCCAGCAGCTTAGAGGGGAGACTCAGGGAAAAACTGTTTTTT. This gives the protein CASSLEGRLREKLFF.